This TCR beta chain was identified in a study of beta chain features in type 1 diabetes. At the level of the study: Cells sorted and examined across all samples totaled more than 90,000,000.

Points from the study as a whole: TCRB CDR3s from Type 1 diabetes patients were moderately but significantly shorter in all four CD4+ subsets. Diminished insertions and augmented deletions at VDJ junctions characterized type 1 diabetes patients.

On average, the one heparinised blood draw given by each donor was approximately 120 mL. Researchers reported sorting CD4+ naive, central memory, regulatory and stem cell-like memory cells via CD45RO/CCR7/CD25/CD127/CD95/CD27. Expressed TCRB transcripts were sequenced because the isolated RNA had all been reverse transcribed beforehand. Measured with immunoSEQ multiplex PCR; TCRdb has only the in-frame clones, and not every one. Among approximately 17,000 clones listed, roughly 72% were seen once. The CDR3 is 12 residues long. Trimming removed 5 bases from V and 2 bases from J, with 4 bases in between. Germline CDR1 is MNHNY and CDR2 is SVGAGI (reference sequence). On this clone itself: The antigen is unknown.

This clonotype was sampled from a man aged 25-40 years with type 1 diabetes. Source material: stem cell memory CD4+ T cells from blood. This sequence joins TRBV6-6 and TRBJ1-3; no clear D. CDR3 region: CASSQAGNTIYF. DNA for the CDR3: TGTGCCAGCAGTCAGGCTGGAAACACCATATATTTT.